The subject of this entry is one T cell receptor (beta chain). The antigen remains unidentified. The data were taken from a study of cytomegalovirus exposure and HLA in healthy donors. Points from the study as a whole: Prior analysis indicated that the majority of TCR beta V segments exhibited productivity approximately 87% or approximately 30% of the time.

The PCR used 60 Vbeta and 13 Jbeta primers. Assay: immunoSEQ multiplex PCR; the TCRdb copy retains only in-frame clones and omits some. Its listing shows 50,000 to 70,000 clones. V lost 4 bases to trimming and J lost 5 bases; unmatched junction nucleotides: 7. This CDR3 comprises 15 residues. CDR1 is MNHEY and CDR2 is SVGAGI in the germline V gene. This clonotype was obtained from a male donor in good health and CMV-seronegative. The sequencing sample was made of PBMCs. The chain has TRBV6-5 and TRBJ1-1; the match to TRBD1 covers 10 bases. In DNA form, the CDR3 reads TGTGCCAGCAGTTCGTCCGGGACAGGGGATACTGAAGCTTTCTTT. Amino acid sequence: CASSSSGTGDTEAFF.